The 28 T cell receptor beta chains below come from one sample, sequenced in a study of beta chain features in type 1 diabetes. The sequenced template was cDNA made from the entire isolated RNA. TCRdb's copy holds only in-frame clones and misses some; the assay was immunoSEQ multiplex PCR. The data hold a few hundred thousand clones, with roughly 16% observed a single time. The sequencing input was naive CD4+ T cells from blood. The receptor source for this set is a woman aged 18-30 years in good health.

CDR3 in amino acids: CASSSDGVEQYF. CDR3 coding DNA: TGTGCCAGCAGCTCGGACGGGGTTGAGCAGTACTTC. The chain carries TRBV7-9 and TRBJ2-7, with D perhaps matching TRBD2 (5 bases). The V and J ends lost 4 bases and 7 bases respectively, with 11 bases between them. The CDR3 length is 12 residues. CDR1 and CDR2 from the germline V gene are SEHNR and FQNEAQ (reference sequence).

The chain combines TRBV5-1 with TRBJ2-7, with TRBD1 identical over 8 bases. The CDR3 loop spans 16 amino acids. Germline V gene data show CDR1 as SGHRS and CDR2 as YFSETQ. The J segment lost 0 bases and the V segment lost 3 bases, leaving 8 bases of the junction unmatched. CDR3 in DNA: TGCGCCAGCAGCTGGACGTCAGGGGGCTACTCCTACGAGCAGTACTTC. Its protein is CASSWTSGGYSYEQYF.

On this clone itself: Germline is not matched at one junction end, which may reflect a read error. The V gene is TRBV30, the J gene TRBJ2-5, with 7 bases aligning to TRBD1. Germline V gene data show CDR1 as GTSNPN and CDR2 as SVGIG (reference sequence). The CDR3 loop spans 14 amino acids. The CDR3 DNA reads TGTGCCTGGAGTCGACAGGGAACCCAAGAAACCCAGTACTTC. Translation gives CAWSRQGTQETQYF.

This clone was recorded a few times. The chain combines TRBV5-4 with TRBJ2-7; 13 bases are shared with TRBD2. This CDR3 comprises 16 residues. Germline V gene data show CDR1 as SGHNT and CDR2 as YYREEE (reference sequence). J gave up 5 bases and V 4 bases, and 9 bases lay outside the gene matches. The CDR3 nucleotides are TGTGCCAGCAGCCAAGGTGGACTAGCGGGAGTGCACGAGCAGTACTTC. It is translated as CASSQGGLAGVHEQYF.

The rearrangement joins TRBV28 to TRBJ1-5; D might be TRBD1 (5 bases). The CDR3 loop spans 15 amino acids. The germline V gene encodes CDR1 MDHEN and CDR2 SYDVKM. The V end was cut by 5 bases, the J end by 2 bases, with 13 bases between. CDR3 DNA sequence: TGTGCCAGCAGTCATGGCGGGGGTGGCAATCAGCCCCAGCATTTT. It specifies CASSHGGGGNQPQHF.

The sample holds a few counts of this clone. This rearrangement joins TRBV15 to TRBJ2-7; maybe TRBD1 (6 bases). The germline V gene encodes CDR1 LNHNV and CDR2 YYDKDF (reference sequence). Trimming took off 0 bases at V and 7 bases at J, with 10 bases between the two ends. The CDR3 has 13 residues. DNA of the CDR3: TGTGCCACCAGCAGAGATAGGGGGACGGAGCAGTACTTC. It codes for CATSRDRGTEQYF. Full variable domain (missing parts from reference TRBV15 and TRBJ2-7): DAMVIQNPRYQVTQFGKPVTLSCSQTLNHNVMYWYQQKSSQAPKLLFHYYDKDFNNEADTPDNFQSRRPNTSFCFLDIRSPGLGDTAMYLCATSRDRGTEQYFGPGTRLTVT.

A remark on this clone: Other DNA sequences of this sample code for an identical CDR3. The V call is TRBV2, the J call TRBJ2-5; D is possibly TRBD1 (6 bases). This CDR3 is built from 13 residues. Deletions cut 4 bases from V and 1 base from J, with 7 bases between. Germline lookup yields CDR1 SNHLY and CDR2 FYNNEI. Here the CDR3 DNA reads TGTGCCAGCAGTGCGGACAGCCAAGAGACCCAGTACTTC. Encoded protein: CASSADSQETQYF.

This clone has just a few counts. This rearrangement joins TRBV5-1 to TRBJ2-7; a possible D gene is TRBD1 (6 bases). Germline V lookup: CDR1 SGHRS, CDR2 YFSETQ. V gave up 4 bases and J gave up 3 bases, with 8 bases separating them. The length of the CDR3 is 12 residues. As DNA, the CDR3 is TGCGCCAGCAGCGTGGACAGCTACGAGCAGTACTTC. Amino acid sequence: CASSVDSYEQYF. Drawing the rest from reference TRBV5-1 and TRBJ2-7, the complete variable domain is KAGVTQTPRYLIKTRGQQVTLSCSPISGHRSVSWYQQTPGQGLQFLFEYFSETQRNKGNFPGRFSGRQFSNSRSEMNVSTLELGDSALYLCASSVDSYEQYFGPGTRLTVT.

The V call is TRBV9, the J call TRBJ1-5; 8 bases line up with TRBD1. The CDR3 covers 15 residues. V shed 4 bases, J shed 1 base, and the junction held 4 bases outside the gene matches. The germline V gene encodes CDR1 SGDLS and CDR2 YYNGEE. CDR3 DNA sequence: TGTGCCAGCAGCAAGACAGGGGACAGCAATCAGCCCCAGCATTTT. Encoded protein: CASSKTGDSNQPQHF. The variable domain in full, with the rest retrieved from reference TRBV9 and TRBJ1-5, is DSGVTQTPKHLITATGQRVTLRCSPRSGDLSVYWYQQSLDQGLQFLIQYYNGEERAKGNILERFSAQQFPDLHSELNLSSLELGDSALYFCASSKTGDSNQPQHFGDGTRLSIL.

CDR3 loop: CASRRGYGANVLTF. In nucleotides, the CDR3 is TGTGCCAGCAGGCGGGGATATGGGGCCAACGTCCTGACTTTC. The chain combines TRBV5-6 with TRBJ2-6; TRBD2 is a possible D gene (6 bases). This CDR3 spans 14 amino acids. The germline V gene has CDR1 SGHDT and CDR2 YYEEEE. Trimming took off 5 bases at V and 3 bases at J, with 9 bases between the two ends.

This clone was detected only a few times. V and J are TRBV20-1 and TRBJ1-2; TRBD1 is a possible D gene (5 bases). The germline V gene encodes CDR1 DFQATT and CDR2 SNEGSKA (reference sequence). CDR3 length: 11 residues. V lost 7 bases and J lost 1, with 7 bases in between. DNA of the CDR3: TGCAGTGGACAGCTTAACTATGGCTACACCTTC. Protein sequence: CSGQLNYGYTF.

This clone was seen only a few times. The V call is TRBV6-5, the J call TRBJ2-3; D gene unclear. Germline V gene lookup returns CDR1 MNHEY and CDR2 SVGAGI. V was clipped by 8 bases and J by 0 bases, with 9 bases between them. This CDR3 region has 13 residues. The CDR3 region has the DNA TGTGCCAGCGGAGCAGCTAGCACAGATACGCAGTATTTT. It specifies CASGAASTDTQYF.

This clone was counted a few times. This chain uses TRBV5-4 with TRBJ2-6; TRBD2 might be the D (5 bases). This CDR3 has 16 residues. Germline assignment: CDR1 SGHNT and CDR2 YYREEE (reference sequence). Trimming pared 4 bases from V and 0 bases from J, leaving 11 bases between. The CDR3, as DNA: TGTGCCAGCAGCAGAGGTCGGGACTCTGGGGCCAACGTCCTGACTTTC. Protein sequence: CASSRGRDSGANVLTF.

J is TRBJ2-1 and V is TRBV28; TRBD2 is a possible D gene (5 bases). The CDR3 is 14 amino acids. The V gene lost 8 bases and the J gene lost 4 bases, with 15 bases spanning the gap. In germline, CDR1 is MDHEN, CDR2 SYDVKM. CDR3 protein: CASPPPGKYNEQFF. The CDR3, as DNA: TGTGCCAGCCCCCCGCCCGGGAAATACAATGAGCAGTTCTTC.

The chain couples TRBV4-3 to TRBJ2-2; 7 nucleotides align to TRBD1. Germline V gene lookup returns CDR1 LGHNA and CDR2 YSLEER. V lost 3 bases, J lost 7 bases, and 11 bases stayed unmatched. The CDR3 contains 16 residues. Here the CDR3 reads CASSQVTGITVGELFF. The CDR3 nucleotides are TGCGCCAGCAGCCAGGTGACAGGGATTACGGTCGGGGAGCTGTTTTTT.

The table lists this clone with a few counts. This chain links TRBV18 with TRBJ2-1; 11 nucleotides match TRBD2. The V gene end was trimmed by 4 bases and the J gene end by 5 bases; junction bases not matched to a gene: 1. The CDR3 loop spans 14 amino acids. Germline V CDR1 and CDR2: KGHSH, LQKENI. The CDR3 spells CASSLSGRDNEQFF. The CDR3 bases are TGTGCCAGCTCACTTAGCGGGAGGGACAATGAGCAGTTCTTC.

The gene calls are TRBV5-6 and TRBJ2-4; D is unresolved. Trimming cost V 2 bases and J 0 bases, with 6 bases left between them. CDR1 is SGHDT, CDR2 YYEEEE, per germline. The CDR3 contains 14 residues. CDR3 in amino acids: CASSLRVAKNIQYF. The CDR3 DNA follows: TGTGCCAGCAGCTTACGGGTAGCCAAAAACATTCAGTACTTC.

CDR3 sequence reads: CASSTHRDEQFF. The CDR3 DNA is TGCGCCAGCTCGACCCACCGGGATGAGCAGTTCTTC. The chain is built from TRBV5-1 and TRBJ2-1; D is unresolved. The CDR3 consists of 12 residues. In germline, CDR1 is SGHRS, CDR2 YFSETQ. Between the trimmed V and J ends, which lost 7 bases and 8 bases, there was a span of 13 bases.

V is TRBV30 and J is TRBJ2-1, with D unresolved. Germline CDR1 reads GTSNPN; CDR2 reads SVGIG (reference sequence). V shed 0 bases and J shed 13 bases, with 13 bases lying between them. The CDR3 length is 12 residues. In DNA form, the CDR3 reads TGTGCCTGGAGTGTACTTCAGACATTCCAGTTCTTC. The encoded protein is CAWSVLQTFQFF.

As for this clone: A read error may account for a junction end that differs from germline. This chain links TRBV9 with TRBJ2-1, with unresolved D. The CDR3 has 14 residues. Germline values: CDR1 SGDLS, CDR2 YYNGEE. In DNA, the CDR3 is TGTGCCAGCAGCGTCCAGGTCTCCAACAATGAGCAGTTCTTC. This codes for CASSVQVSNNEQFF.

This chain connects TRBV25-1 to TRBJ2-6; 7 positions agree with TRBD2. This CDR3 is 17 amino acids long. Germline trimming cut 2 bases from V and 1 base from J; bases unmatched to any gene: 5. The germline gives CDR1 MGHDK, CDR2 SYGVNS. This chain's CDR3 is CASSEGQLASGANVLTF. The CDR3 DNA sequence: TGTGCCAGCAGTGAAGGGCAACTAGCGTCTGGGGCCAACGTCCTGACTTTC.

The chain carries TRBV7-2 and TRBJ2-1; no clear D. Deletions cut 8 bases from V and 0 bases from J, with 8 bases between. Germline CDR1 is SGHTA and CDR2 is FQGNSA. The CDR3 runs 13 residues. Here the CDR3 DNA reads TGTGCCAGCCGCCGGAGCTCCTACAATGAGCAGTTCTTC. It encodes CASRRSSYNEQFF.

CDR3 in amino acids: CASSVTGITEAFF. In nucleotides, the CDR3 is TGTGCCAGCAGTGTGACGGGGATAACTGAAGCTTTCTTT. The chain links TRBV28 to TRBJ1-1; D uncertain. V was shortened by 5 bases and J by 5 bases, with 12 bases between the two germline ends. The CDR3 is 13 amino acids. CDR1 MDHEN and CDR2 SYDVKM come from the germline V gene.

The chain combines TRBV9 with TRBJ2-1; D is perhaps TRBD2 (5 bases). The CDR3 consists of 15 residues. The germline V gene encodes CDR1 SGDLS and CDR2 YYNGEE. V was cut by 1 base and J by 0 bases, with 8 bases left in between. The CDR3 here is CASSVYAGSYNEQFF. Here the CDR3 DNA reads TGTGCCAGCAGCGTATACGCGGGCTCCTACAATGAGCAGTTCTTC.

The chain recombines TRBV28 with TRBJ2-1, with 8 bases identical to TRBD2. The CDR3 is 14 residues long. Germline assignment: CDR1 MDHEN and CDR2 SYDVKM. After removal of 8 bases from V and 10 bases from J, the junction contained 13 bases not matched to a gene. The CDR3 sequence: CASVKLARGGEQFF. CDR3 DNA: TGTGCCAGCGTAAAACTAGCCCGGGGGGGGGAGCAGTTCTTC.

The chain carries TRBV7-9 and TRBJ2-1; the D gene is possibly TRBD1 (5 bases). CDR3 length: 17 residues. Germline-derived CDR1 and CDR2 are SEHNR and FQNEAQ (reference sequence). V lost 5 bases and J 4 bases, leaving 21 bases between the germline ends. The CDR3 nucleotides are TGTGCCAGCAGCCCCGAAGGGTTCTCAGCAGGGTACAATGAGCAGTTCTTC. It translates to CASSPEGFSAGYNEQFF.

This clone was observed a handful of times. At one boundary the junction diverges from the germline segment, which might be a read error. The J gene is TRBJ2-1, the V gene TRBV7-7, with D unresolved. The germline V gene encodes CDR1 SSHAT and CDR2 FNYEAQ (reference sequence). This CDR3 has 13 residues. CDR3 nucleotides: TGTGCTAGCAGCTTACACCTCGGCAATGAGCAGTTCTTC. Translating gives CASSLHLGNEQFF.

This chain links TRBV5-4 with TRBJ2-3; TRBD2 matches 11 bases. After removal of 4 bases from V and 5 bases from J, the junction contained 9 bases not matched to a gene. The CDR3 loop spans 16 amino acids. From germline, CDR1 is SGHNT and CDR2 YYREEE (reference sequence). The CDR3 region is CASSPLAGGRGDTQYF. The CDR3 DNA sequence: TGTGCCAGCAGCCCCTTAGCGGGAGGGCGGGGAGATACGCAGTATTTT. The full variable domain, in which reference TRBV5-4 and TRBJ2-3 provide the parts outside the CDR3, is ETGVTQSPTHLIKTRGQQVTLRCSSQSGHNTVSWYQQALGQGPQFIFQYYREEENGRGNFPPRFSGLQFPNYSSELNVNALELDDSALYLCASSPLAGGRGDTQYFGPGTRLTVL.